The 25 T cell receptor beta chains below were found in one sample sequenced in a study of read filtering for tumor transcriptome and immune sequencing. From approximately 430 ng of RNA, a library with molecular barcoded alpha/delta and beta/gamma adaptors was made. Via MiXCR, TCRdb re-called the reads, giving one row per CDR3 protein. This sample yields tens of thousands of distinct CDR3 sequences, of which more than 11% are seen a single time; 45% belongs to the top ten. The specimen sequenced was a population of CD138-negative cells sorted from bone marrow. These receptors were obtained from a donor aged 40 or older with multiple myeloma.

The chain couples TRBV20-1 to TRBJ1-1; D is unresolved. Trimming removed 3 bases from V and 4 bases from J, with 12 bases in between. CDR3 size: 13 residues. The germline CDR1 and CDR2 sequences are DFQATT and SNEGSKA (reference sequence). The CDR3 loop is CSASASAGTEAFF. The DNA for the CDR3 is TGCAGTGCTAGTGCCTCGGCGGGCACTGAAGCTTTCTTT.

In this sample, this clonotype turned up many times. This chain joins TRBV12-3 or TRBV12-4 and TRBJ1-5; D uncertain. V shed 1 base and J shed 0 bases, with 7 bases lying between them. This CDR3 has 15 residues. The CDR3 sequence: CASSLEQNSNQPQHF. Written as DNA, the CDR3 is TGTGCCAGCAGTTTAGAACAGAATAGCAATCAGCCCCAGCATTTT.

This clonotype was observed many times. The chain carries TRBV11-2 and TRBJ2-7; no clear D gene. V was trimmed by 2 bases and J by 6 bases, leaving 8 bases between them. The germline V gene has CDR1 SGHAT and CDR2 FQNNGV. The CDR3 sequence is 12 residues long. CDR3 amino acids: CASSLLVREQYF. The CDR3, as DNA: TGTGCCAGCAGCTTACTAGTCCGCGAGCAGTACTTC.

At least ten counts were recorded for this clonotype. V gene TRBV20-1 combines with J gene TRBJ2-3; 10 bases agree with TRBD2. The germline V gene encodes CDR1 DFQATT and CDR2 SNEGSKA (reference sequence). There are 13 residues in the CDR3. With V trimmed by 6 bases and J by 3 bases, 3 bases remained unmatched. CDR3 protein: CSAKREGTDTQYF. The CDR3 DNA reads as TGCAGTGCCAAGCGGGAGGGGACAGATACGCAGTATTTT.

This clonotype showed up just a few times. The genes are TRBV18 and TRBJ2-2; 8 nucleotides line up with TRBD2. V shed 4 bases, J shed 2 bases, and the junction held 6 bases outside the gene matches. The germline CDR1 and CDR2 sequences are KGHSH and LQKENI. The CDR3 has 16 residues. The CDR3 here is CASSHRSGTNTGELFF. The CDR3 bases are TGTGCCAGCTCACACCGTAGCGGGACTAACACCGGGGAGCTGTTTTTT.

This clonotype has a count of ten or more. The chain recombines TRBV6-1 with TRBJ2-4; D possibly corresponds to TRBD1 (6 bases). This CDR3 region has 18 residues. Germline loops: CDR1 MNHNS, CDR2 SASEGT. The V end lost 5 bases, the J end lost 0 bases, and 20 bases lay between the germline ends. The CDR3 DNA sequence: TGTGCCAGCAGTTCCCCCCCACCTGGGACATTAGCCAAAAACATTCAGTACTTC. This sequence encodes CASSSPPPGTLAKNIQYF.

Many counts were recorded for this clonotype. The V call is TRBV29-1, the J call TRBJ2-1; D gene unclear. This CDR3 is built from 10 residues. The ends were cut back, 7 bases at V and 10 bases at J, with 11 bases in the middle. Germline-derived CDR1 and CDR2 are SQVTM and ANQGSEA. The CDR3, as DNA: TGCAGCGGGTCCAGAGGAGAGCAGTTCTTC. This gives the protein CSGSRGEQFF.

This clonotype has ten or more counts. The V and J genes are TRBV7-9 and TRBJ2-7; the D is unclear. V lost 3 bases and J lost 0, with 3 bases in between. CDR3 size: 12 residues. The germline gives CDR1 SEHNR, CDR2 FQNEAQ (reference sequence). This CDR3 reads CASSLSSYEQYF. For the CDR3, the DNA is TGTGCCAGCAGCTTGAGCTCCTACGAGCAGTACTTC.

This clonotype was recorded at least ten times. The J gene is TRBJ2-3, the V gene TRBV12-3 or TRBV12-4, with TRBD2 matching 12 bases. The CDR3 has 16 amino acids. V was clipped by 3 bases and J by 2 bases; unmatched bases: 3. CDR3 DNA sequence: TGTGCCAGCAGTTTCCTAGCGGGAGGGCCCACAGATACGCAGTATTTT. It encodes CASSFLAGGPTDTQYF.

A few counts support this clonotype. The gene calls are TRBV7-2 and TRBJ2-3; D is unresolved. Between the trimmed V and J ends, which lost 1 base and 4 bases, there was a span of 15 bases. Germline lookup yields CDR1 SGHTA and CDR2 FQGNSA. There are 16 residues in the CDR3. The CDR3 DNA is TGTGCCAGCAGCTTAGTCCGATCCCGTGGGGCAGATACGCAGTATTTT. This gives the protein CASSLVRSRGADTQYF.

At least ten counts were recorded for this clonotype. The CDR3 coding sequence is TGTGCCTGCCGAAGGACAGGGGGTTTAGAGACCCAGTACTTC. It codes for CACRRTGGLETQYF. The chain couples TRBV27 to TRBJ2-5; TRBD1 agrees at 10 bases. The trim removed 11 bases at V and 4 bases at J, leaving 10 bases unmatched. Germline values: CDR1 MNHEY, CDR2 SMNVEV (reference sequence). The CDR3 has 14 residues.

Turning to this clonotype: This may stem from a read error, because a much larger clone lies one nucleotide away. The rearrangement joins TRBV7-6 to TRBJ2-3; tentatively, D is TRBD2 (6 bases). Germline loops: CDR1 SGHVS, CDR2 FNYEAQ. The CDR3 loop spans 21 amino acids. Deletions cut 8 bases from V and 2 bases from J, with 35 bases between. The DNA for the CDR3 is TGTGCCAGCGCCGGTGGTAGCGGATTCTCCCCAAAGTATACGTACACAGATACGCAGTATTTT. It is translated as CASAGGSGFSPKYTYTDTQYF.

This clonotype was seen more than once but under ten times. Possible read error: a much larger clone is one base away. The V gene is TRBV29-1, the J gene TRBJ2-2, with 11 bases identical to TRBD2. Germline CDR1 and CDR2: SQVTM and ANQGSEA. The CDR3 is 16 residues long. CDR3 sequence reads: CSVEVPSGRPTGELSF. The CDR3, as DNA: TGCAGCGTTGAAGTGCCTAGCGGGAGGCCCACCGGGGAGCTGTCTTTT.

This clonotype was counted at least ten times. This rearrangement joins TRBV20-1 to TRBJ1-1; D ambiguous. Per germline, CDR1 DFQATT and CDR2 SNEGSKA (reference sequence). The CDR3 totals 15 residues. Trimming took off 0 bases at V and 2 bases at J, with 13 bases between the two ends. CDR3 in amino acids: CSAREPNRLNTEAFF. The CDR3 nucleotides read TGCAGTGCTAGAGAACCTAACCGTTTAAACACTGAAGCTTTCTTT.

A word on this clonotype: Here the CDR3 omits its conserved ending phenylalanine or tryptophan, so a read error is the likely source. The limits of the CDR3 on the DNA are not certain, so only TCRdb's listed CDR3 is given. The rearrangement joins TRBV9 to TRBJ2-1. The CDR3 spans 14 residues, counting both ends. Germline CDR1 reads SGDLS; CDR2 reads YYNGEE. This CDR3 reads CASSVGGIPDEQIC.

This clonotype has just a few counts. V gene TRBV19 combines with J gene TRBJ2-7; D perhaps matches TRBD2 (6 bases). The CDR3 extends over 13 amino acids. CDR1 LNHDA and CDR2 SQIVND come from the germline V gene (reference sequence). With 4 bases removed from V and 0 bases from J, the gap between germline ends came to 7 bases. The chain's CDR3 is CASSRGDSYEQYF. The CDR3 coding sequence is TGTGCCAGTAGTAGGGGGGACTCCTACGAGCAGTACTTC.

Only a few counts were recorded for this clonotype. The gene calls are TRBV29-1 and TRBJ2-7, with D possibly being TRBD2 (6 bases). Germline lookup yields CDR1 SQVTM and CDR2 ANQGSEA. This CDR3 has 16 amino acids. The ends were cut back, 0 bases at V and 0 bases at J, with 15 bases in the middle. Here the CDR3 reads CSVEDSGVSSSYEQYF. In nucleotides, the CDR3 is TGCAGCGTTGAAGATTCGGGGGTGTCGAGCTCCTACGAGCAGTACTTC.

This clonotype was seen repeatedly, ten times or more. The chain has TRBV7-3 and TRBJ2-3; D gene uncertain. V gave up 2 bases and J gave up 6 bases, with 9 bases separating them. The CDR3 consists of 13 residues. Germline CDR1 and CDR2: SGHTA and FQGTGA. CDR3: CASSLGPKDTQYF. The CDR3 nucleotides read TGTGCCAGCAGCTTAGGACCGAAGGATACGCAGTATTTT.

This clonotype has at least ten counts. The chain employs TRBV28 and TRBJ1-5; D unclear. Germline V gene data show CDR1 as MDHEN and CDR2 as SYDVKM. The CDR3 runs to 13 residues. The V and J ends lost 7 bases and 0 bases respectively, with 7 bases between them. The chain's CDR3 is CASIQYSNQPQHF. The CDR3 coding sequence is TGTGCCAGCATACAGTATAGCAATCAGCCCCAGCATTTT.

Worth noting for this clonotype: A far larger clone differs by one base, so this is likely a read error. This sequence joins TRBV7-8 and TRBJ2-7; D is unresolved. Germline V gene lookup returns CDR1 SGHVS and CDR2 FQNEAQ. The CDR3 is 15 amino acids. CDR3 sequence (DNA): TGTGCCAGCAGCTATAACCCATCGGAAGGCTACGAGCAGTGCTTC. Protein product: CASSYNPSEGYEQCF.

A note on this clonotype: A much larger clone differs by one base, so this may be a read error. The rearrangement links TRBV20-1 to TRBJ2-1; 7 bases match TRBD1. Germline V lookup: CDR1 DFQATT, CDR2 SNEGSKA (reference sequence). The V gene end was trimmed by 0 bases and the J gene end by 6 bases; junction bases not matched to a gene: 11. The CDR3 covers 16 residues. CDR3 in DNA: TGCAGTGCTAGAGATCCGAAGACAGGGATGGCCAATGAGCAGTTCTTC. It codes for CSARDPKTGMANEQFF.

This clonotype was seen at least ten times. The V call is TRBV20-1, the J call TRBJ2-5; D is perhaps TRBD1 or TRBD2 (5 bases each). This CDR3 is built from 16 residues. Germline V gives CDR1 DFQATT, CDR2 SNEGSKA (reference sequence). Trimming pared 0 bases from V and 2 bases from J, leaving 16 bases between. CDR3 in amino acids: CSARDHAGAGQETQYF. Written as DNA, the CDR3 is TGCAGTGCTAGAGATCACGCCGGGGCAGGGCAAGAGACCCAGTACTTC.

This clonotype was counted ten times or more. The CDR3 DNA is TGTGCCAGCAGCCAAGATATCACCCCGGGGGAGCAGTACTTC. It codes for CASSQDITPGEQYF. The rearrangement uses TRBV3-1 and TRBJ2-7, with D perhaps matching TRBD2 (5 bases). V gave up 0 bases and J gave up 7 bases, with 13 bases separating them. CDR3 size: 14 residues. Germline V lookup: CDR1 LGHDT, CDR2 YNNKEL (reference sequence).

This clonotype was seen ten or more times. V usage is TRBV29-1 and J usage is TRBJ2-6; the D is unclear. Germline CDR1 reads SQVTM; CDR2 reads ANQGSEA. Trimming took off 7 bases at V and 0 bases at J, with 4 bases between the two ends. The CDR3 totals 12 residues. The CDR3 region is CSAHSGANVLTF. The DNA of the CDR3 is TGCAGCGCTCACTCTGGGGCCAACGTCCTGACTTTC.

At least ten counts were recorded for this clonotype. The chain combines TRBV20-1 with TRBJ2-1, with 9 bases fitting TRBD1. The V gene's germline CDR1 is DFQATT and CDR2 SNEGSKA (reference sequence). V trimming: 0 bases; J trimming: 1 base; junction bases outside the gene matches: 4. The CDR3 consists of 16 residues. The CDR3 DNA follows: TGCAGTGCTAGAGATTCGACAGGGGGGTCCTACAATGAGCAGTTCTTC. It codes for CSARDSTGGSYNEQFF.